Each of the 20 T cell receptor beta chains below was sequenced from the same sample in a study of blood T cell repertoires in COVID-19. The table came from immunoSEQ multiplex PCR; TCRdb's copy has only in-frame clones and leaves some out. The sample yields about 190,000 clones, around 85% seen once. The sample was PBMCs or T cells enriched from blood (not recorded which). The receptors here all came from a woman in her twenties or thirties who had recovered from COVID-19.

The rearrangement uses TRBV2 and TRBJ1-2, with 7 bases identical to TRBD1. The CDR3 contains 15 residues. Germline lookup yields CDR1 SNHLY and CDR2 FYNNEI. Losses at the gene ends were 6 bases for V and 3 bases for J; bases not matched to a gene: 10. CDR3 region: CASRQGQDEDYGYTF. CDR3 nucleotides: TGTGCCAGCAGGCAAGGACAGGACGAGGACTATGGCTACACCTTC.

J is TRBJ1-5 and V is TRBV6-5; tentatively, D is TRBD1 (5 bases). In germline, CDR1 is MNHEY, CDR2 SVGAGI. The CDR3 spans 16 residues. The ends were cut back, 4 bases at V and 3 bases at J, with 16 bases in the middle. The CDR3 protein is CASSLTGQANNQPQHF. For the CDR3, the DNA is TGTGCCAGCAGTTTAACAGGTCAGGCGAACAATCAGCCCCAGCATTTT.

V and J are TRBV7-2 and TRBJ1-5; D is unclear. The CDR3 has 13 amino acids. Trimming stripped 2 bases from V and 4 bases from J, with 6 bases between. The germline CDR1 and CDR2 sequences are SGHTA and FQGNSA. The CDR3 protein is CASSLISNQPQHF. The CDR3 bases are TGTGCCAGCAGCTTAATCTCTAATCAGCCCCAGCATTTT.

This chain connects TRBV11-2 to TRBJ1-5, with D perhaps TRBD1 (5 bases). The V gene's germline CDR1 is SGHAT and CDR2 FQNNGV. V was clipped by 4 bases and J by 3 bases, with 10 bases between them. This CDR3 contains 14 residues. The CDR3, as DNA: TGTGCCAGCAGCTCGCGACAGACCAATCAGCCCCAGCATTTT. It codes for CASSSRQTNQPQHF.

The chain has TRBV10-1 and TRBJ2-1; no definite D call. The CDR3 is made up of 14 amino acids. Trimming removed 0 bases from V and 7 bases from J, with 10 bases in between. The germline V gene encodes CDR1 WNHNN and CDR2 SYGVQD (reference sequence). DNA for the CDR3: TGCGCCAGCAGTGAGTCTACCGCGCGAAATGAGCAGTTCTTC. Its protein is CASSESTARNEQFF.

This chain links TRBV11-2 with TRBJ1-5, with TRBD1 identical over 7 bases. The V gene end was trimmed by 4 bases and the J gene end by 6 bases; junction bases not matched to a gene: 9. CDR1 is SGHAT and CDR2 is FQNNGV in the germline V gene. The CDR3 is made up of 15 amino acids. CDR3 coding DNA: TGTGCCAGCAGCTCCAACAGGGGCGGAAGTCAGCCCCAGCATTTT. Amino acids: CASSSNRGGSQPQHF.

The chain carries TRBV6-1 and TRBJ1-1; 8 nucleotides match TRBD1. Germline loops: CDR1 MNHNS, CDR2 SASEGT. The CDR3 runs to 16 residues. Losses at the gene ends were 4 bases for V and 0 bases for J; bases not matched to a gene: 7. The CDR3 sequence is CASSVGQGRMNTEAFF. CDR3 coding DNA: TGTGCCAGCAGTGTTGGACAGGGTCGCATGAACACTGAAGCTTTCTTT.

This rearrangement joins TRBV20-1 to TRBJ2-3; TRBD1 is a possible D gene (5 bases). Between the trimmed V and J ends, which lost 3 bases and 2 bases, there was a span of 15 bases. The CDR3 contains 15 residues. The germline V gene encodes CDR1 DFQATT and CDR2 SNEGSKA (reference sequence). CDR3 nucleotides: TGCAGTGCTAGTAACGGACAAGACCTCACAGATACGCAGTATTTT. This gives the protein CSASNGQDLTDTQYF.

The chain carries TRBV30 and TRBJ2-3, with 16 bases matching TRBD2. The CDR3 length is 20 residues. Looked up from germline, CDR1 is GTSNPN and CDR2 is SVGIG (reference sequence). J was trimmed by 6 bases and V by 3 bases; bases with no gene match: 18. As DNA, the CDR3 is TGTGCCTGGAGGTACCCAGCAACACCGGGACTAGCGGGAGGGCCGGATACGCAGTATTTT. This translates into CAWRYPATPGLAGGPDTQYF. Filled out from reference TRBV30 and TRBJ2-3, the complete variable domain reads SQTIHQWPATLVQPVGSPLSLECTVEGTSNPNLYWYRQAAGRGLQLLFYSVGIGQISSEVPQNLSASRPQDRQFILSSKKLLLSDSGFYLCAWRYPATPGLAGGPDTQYFGPGTRLTVL.

Only a few counts were recorded for this clone. This rearrangement joins TRBV7-6 to TRBJ1-3, with no clear D. V was clipped by 1 base and J by 0 bases, with 7 bases between them. This CDR3 has 15 amino acids. Germline assignment: CDR1 SGHVS and CDR2 FNYEAQ. CDR3 in amino acids: CASSLERSSGNTIYF. CDR3 nucleotides: TGTGCCAGCAGCTTAGAAAGGAGCTCTGGAAACACCATATATTTT.

This chain joins TRBV5-6 and TRBJ2-1; unclear D gene. V was pared by 4 bases and J by 6 bases, with 8 bases between. The CDR3 covers 12 residues. Germline CDR1 reads SGHDT; CDR2 reads YYEEEE. The CDR3 DNA is TGTGCCAGCAGCCGTCGTCTCAATGAGCAGTTCTTC. Translating it yields CASSRRLNEQFF.

The chain links TRBV9 to TRBJ2-7; no reliable D call. Germline V lookup: CDR1 SGDLS, CDR2 YYNGEE. This CDR3 spans 14 amino acids. V lost 0 bases and J lost 3, with 10 bases in between. CDR3 in DNA: TGTGCCAGCAGCGTAGCTCTTTCGGTCTACGAGCAGTACTTC. Translated: CASSVALSVYEQYF.

The chain uses TRBV6-5 and TRBJ2-3; 8 nucleotides line up with TRBD2. Germline V CDR1 and CDR2: MNHEY, SVGAGI. This CDR3 is built from 16 residues. V trimming: 0 bases; J trimming: 0 bases; junction bases outside the gene matches: 2. Here the CDR3 DNA reads TGTGCCAGCAGTTACTCTCGGGGGGGAAGCACAGATACGCAGTATTTT. Translating gives CASSYSRGGSTDTQYF.

The V call is TRBV19, the J call TRBJ1-5; possibly TRBD1 for D (6 bases). Germline CDR1 LNHDA, CDR2 SQIVND (reference sequence). The V end lost 6 bases, the J end lost 6 bases, and 18 bases lay between the germline ends. The CDR3 is made up of 15 amino acids. DNA of the CDR3: TGTGCCAGTAGGGGGGGGCAGGGATACGTTCAGCCCCAGCATTTT. It specifies CASRGGQGYVQPQHF.

This clone was seen a few times. The V gene is TRBV6-4, the J gene TRBJ2-3; the match to TRBD2 covers 12 bases. The CDR3 covers 14 residues. Germline V gene sequence: CDR1 MRHNA, CDR2 SNTAGT. V lost 5 bases to trimming and J lost 4 bases; unmatched junction nucleotides: 1. The CDR3 spells CASSLAGGPDTQYF. The CDR3 nucleotides read TGTGCCAGCAGTCTAGCGGGGGGGCCAGATACGCAGTATTTT.

CDR3 amino acids: CASSTRGGGHYTF. The CDR3 DNA sequence: TGTGCCAGCAGCACCCGTGGTGGAGGGCACTACACCTTC. The genes are TRBV12-3 or TRBV12-4 and TRBJ1-2; D call uncertain. CDR3 size: 13 residues. With 6 bases removed from V and 10 bases from J, the gap between germline ends came to 18 bases.

The chain joins TRBV10-3 to TRBJ1-2; 9 bases are shared with TRBD1. Germline V gene data show CDR1 as ENHRY and CDR2 as SYGVKD. This CDR3 is built from 15 residues. V shed 2 bases, J shed 1 base, and the junction held 2 bases outside the gene matches. The chain's CDR3 is CAISEGTGYNYGYTF. In DNA form, the CDR3 reads TGTGCCATCAGTGAGGGGACAGGGTATAACTATGGCTACACCTTC.

The chain employs TRBV7-9 and TRBJ1-1; 7 bases match TRBD1. The J segment lost 4 bases and the V segment lost 4 bases, leaving 9 bases of the junction unmatched. Germline values: CDR1 SEHNR, CDR2 FQNEAQ (reference sequence). The CDR3 is 15 amino acids. CDR3 region: CASSSAPTGSTEAFF. In DNA, the CDR3 is TGTGCCAGCAGCTCAGCTCCGACAGGGAGCACTGAAGCTTTCTTT.

This clone was observed once. The chain uses TRBV18 and TRBJ2-3, with no clear D. The CDR3 consists of 13 residues. Germline CDR1 and CDR2: KGHSH and LQKENI. Trimming removed 5 bases from V and 6 bases from J, with 12 bases in between. For the CDR3, the DNA is TGTGCCAGCTCATCCAGGATCCGGGATACGCAGTATTTT. Translation: CASSSRIRDTQYF. Using reference TRBV18 and TRBJ2-3 for the parts outside the CDR3, the full variable domain is NAGVMQNPRHLVRRRGQEARLRCSPMKGHSHVYWYRQLPEEGLKFMVYLQKENIIDESGMPKERFSAEFPKEGPSILRIQQVVRGDSAAYFCASSSRIRDTQYFGPGTRLTVL.

This clone has a handful of counts. The chain combines TRBV24-1 with TRBJ1-1, with D uncertain. V lost 4 bases, J lost 3 bases, and 11 bases lay in between. The germline CDR1 and CDR2 sequences are KGHDR and SFDVKD. The CDR3 covers 14 residues. CDR3 in amino acids: CATSESGGYTEAFF. The CDR3 bases are TGTGCCACCAGTGAGAGCGGAGGATACACTGAAGCTTTCTTT.